Below, 19 T cell receptor beta chains from the same sample are listed, as sequenced in a study of CD8+ T cells in alopecia areata. cDNA reverse transcribed from extracted RNA served as the sequencing template. Sequencing used immunoSEQ multiplex PCR; TCRdb keeps in-frame clones, though not all of them. The table includes 150,000 to 200,000 clones, roughly two thirds detected once. Noted treatment: oral pan-JAK inhibitor, 5-10 mg twice daily. The source material was CD4+ T cells sorted from blood, sampled at week 4, from a patient treated with tofacitinib. The receptors were sampled from a human donor with alopecia areata.

This chain links TRBV27 with TRBJ2-7; 7 positions agree with TRBD1. V trimming: 3 bases; J trimming: 5 bases; junction bases outside the gene matches: 4. The germline gives CDR1 MNHEY, CDR2 SMNVEV (reference sequence). CDR3 length: 13 residues. CDR3 protein: CASSLSRGHEQYF. In DNA form, the CDR3 reads TGTGCCAGCAGTTTGTCGAGGGGGCACGAGCAGTACTTC.

This clone was observed a handful of times. The chain links TRBV29-1 to TRBJ2-1; TRBD1 agrees at 9 bases. This CDR3 spans 12 amino acids. CDR1 is SQVTM and CDR2 is ANQGSEA in the germline V gene. V trimming: 7 bases; J trimming: 7 bases; junction bases outside the gene matches: 5. CDR3 residues: CSGFDRGNEQFF. The CDR3 coding sequence is TGCAGCGGTTTCGACAGGGGGAATGAGCAGTTCTTC.

This clone has more than one count but fewer than ten. The chain carries TRBV7-8 and TRBJ2-7, with 7 bases fitting TRBD1. V was clipped by 2 bases and J by 0 bases; unmatched bases: 10. Germline assignment: CDR1 SGHVS and CDR2 FQNEAQ. CDR3 length: 17 residues. The CDR3 bases are TGTGCCAGCAGCTTACAGAGGACAGGCACGAGCTCCTACGAGCAGTACTTC. Protein: CASSLQRTGTSSYEQYF.

The chain has TRBV29-1 and TRBJ2-5; 8 nucleotides line up with TRBD2. The CDR3 covers 13 residues. The V and J ends lost 3 bases and 5 bases, in that order; junction bases with no gene match: 5. Germline V CDR1 and CDR2: SQVTM, ANQGSEA. The CDR3 DNA reads as TGCAGCGTTGACCGGGGGGGCCGGGAGACCCAGTACTTC. Translated, it gives CSVDRGGRETQYF.

In this sample, this clone turned up a few times. The J gene is TRBJ1-4, the V gene TRBV7-9; possible D gene TRBD1, 5 bases. In germline, CDR1 is SEHNR, CDR2 FQNEAQ (reference sequence). Trimming shortened V by 5 bases and J by 0 bases, and 10 bases separated the two germline ends. This CDR3 contains 15 residues. In DNA form, the CDR3 reads TGTGCCAGCAGCAGGGACGGTACAACTAATGAAAAACTGTTTTTT. This translates into CASSRDGTTNEKLFF.

This sequence joins TRBV7-3 and TRBJ2-1; D might be TRBD1 or TRBD2, each matching 5 bases. V dropped 2 bases and J dropped 8 bases, with 13 bases sitting between them. Per germline, CDR1 SGHTA and CDR2 FQGTGA. The CDR3 covers 14 residues. This CDR3 reads CASSLFAGADEQFF. The DNA for the CDR3 is TGTGCCAGCAGCTTATTTGCCGGGGCAGATGAGCAGTTCTTC.

The chain uses TRBV30 and TRBJ2-3; tentative D call: TRBD2 (6 bases). The V gene lost 3 bases and the J gene lost 6 bases, with 16 bases spanning the gap. This CDR3 comprises 14 residues. Germline CDR1 reads GTSNPN; CDR2 reads SVGIG (reference sequence). The CDR3 here is CAWRLFWGLDTQYF. CDR3 nucleotides: TGTGCCTGGAGACTTTTCTGGGGACTTGATACGCAGTATTTT.

The chain's CDR3 is CASSSPNPSLNTEAFF. CDR3 in DNA: TGTGCCAGCAGCTCCCCTAATCCGAGCCTGAACACTGAAGCTTTCTTT. This sequence joins TRBV5-6 and TRBJ1-1, with D unclear. The CDR3 contains 16 residues. Between the trimmed V and J ends, which lost 3 bases and 0 bases, there was a span of 15 bases. Germline V gene data show CDR1 as SGHDT and CDR2 as YYEEEE.

In its sample, this clone was seen a few times. This CDR3 is CSVAGGPSSTDTQYF. CDR3 DNA: TGCAGCGTAGCGGGGGGGCCATCTTCCACAGATACGCAGTATTTT. V usage is TRBV29-1 and J usage is TRBJ2-3; TRBD2 agrees at 10 bases. The CDR3 runs 15 residues. The J segment lost 2 bases and the V segment lost 6 bases, leaving 8 bases of the junction unmatched. Germline V gene sequence: CDR1 SQVTM, CDR2 ANQGSEA.

This sequence joins TRBV7-9 and TRBJ1-1; possibly TRBD1 for D (5 bases). Germline CDR1 and CDR2: SEHNR and FQNEAQ (reference sequence). Between the trimmed V and J ends, which lost 5 bases and 8 bases, there was a span of 12 bases. CDR3 size: 12 residues. The CDR3 sequence: CASSAGGFEAFF. CDR3 in DNA: TGTGCCAGCAGCGCCGGGGGATTCGAAGCTTTCTTT.

The chain carries TRBV2 and TRBJ1-2; 8 positions match TRBD1. The junction had 10 bases not matched to a gene; V was cut back by 6 bases and J by 4 bases. CDR3 length equals 15 residues. Per germline, CDR1 SNHLY and CDR2 FYNNEI. CDR3 sequence reads: CASSEGSGTGYGYTF. CDR3 nucleotides: TGTGCCAGCAGCGAGGGTTCCGGGACAGGCTATGGCTACACCTTC.

This clone was counted a single time. This rearrangement joins TRBV30 to TRBJ2-5; TRBD2 matches at 12 bases. CDR3 length equals 13 residues. Germline trimming cut 4 bases from V and 7 bases from J; bases unmatched to any gene: 4. Germline-derived CDR1 and CDR2 are GTSNPN and SVGIG (reference sequence). DNA for the CDR3: TGTGCCTGGACTAGCGGGGGGGCAGGGACCCAGTACTTC. It specifies CAWTSGGAGTQYF.

The rearrangement uses TRBV29-1 and TRBJ1-3, with D perhaps matching TRBD1 (5 bases). V was trimmed by 2 bases and J by 0 bases, leaving 17 bases between them. The CDR3 consists of 17 residues. In germline, CDR1 is SQVTM, CDR2 ANQGSEA. CDR3 DNA sequence: TGCAGCGTTGAAATTCAACGGGGCCTGTCCTCTGGAAACACCATATATTTT. This encodes CSVEIQRGLSSGNTIYF.

J is TRBJ1-2 and V is TRBV6-1, with 7 nucleotides matching TRBD1. V shed 5 bases, J shed 0 bases, and the junction held 3 bases outside the gene matches. CDR1 is MNHNS, CDR2 SASEGT, per germline. The CDR3 has 14 amino acids. The CDR3 DNA is TGTGCCAGCAGTCGGGACAGCACTAACTATGGCTACACCTTC. Encoded protein: CASSRDSTNYGYTF.

CDR3 nucleotides: TGCAGCGTCCGGGACAGGGTAAACACCGGGGAGCTGTTTTTT. Amino acids: CSVRDRVNTGELFF. This rearrangement joins TRBV29-1 to TRBJ2-2; 9 nucleotides agree with TRBD1. Per germline, CDR1 SQVTM and CDR2 ANQGSEA. Trimming took 6 bases from V and 2 from J; bases not matched to a gene: 4. This CDR3 has 14 residues.

The genes are TRBV30 and TRBJ1-6; D is ambiguous. The V gene's germline CDR1 is GTSNPN and CDR2 SVGIG (reference sequence). V lost 7 bases and J 13 bases, leaving 17 bases between the germline ends. There are 12 residues in the CDR3. CDR3 protein: CASGGGIIPLHF. DNA for the CDR3: TGTGCCTCCGGAGGAGGGATAATTCCCCTCCACTTT.

This chain uses TRBV7-8 with TRBJ2-5; perhaps TRBD1 as D (6 bases). This CDR3 contains 14 residues. Germline lookup yields CDR1 SGHVS and CDR2 FQNEAQ. Deletions cut 5 bases from V and 10 bases from J, with 20 bases between. CDR3 bases: TGTGCCAGCAGCCAAGGCGGCAGGGGAGTAGGCCAGTACTTC. It specifies CASSQGGRGVGQYF.

This clone was detected once. DNA for the CDR3: TGTGCCAGCAGCCAGGTACTAGCGGGCGCTAGCACAGATACGCAGTATTTT. Protein sequence: CASSQVLAGASTDTQYF. The V and J genes are TRBV4-2 and TRBJ2-3; TRBD2 aligns across 9 bases. V lost 3 bases to trimming and J lost 0 bases; unmatched junction nucleotides: 7. CDR1 LGHNA and CDR2 YNFKEQ come from the germline V gene. CDR3 length: 17 amino acids.

This clone was found a few times. This chain links TRBV4-2 with TRBJ1-4; the D is unclear. This CDR3 comprises 15 residues. Germline loops: CDR1 LGHNA, CDR2 YNFKEQ. The germline V and J ends were trimmed by 0 bases and 4 bases, with 9 bases remaining between them. CDR3 coding DNA: TGTGCCAGCAGCCAAGATGGGAATGTTAATGAAAAACTGTTTTTT. Its translation: CASSQDGNVNEKLFF.